This T cell receptor beta chain emerged from a study of cytomegalovirus exposure and HLA in healthy donors. Study outcomes and limitations: The classifier reportedly diagnosed cytomegalovirus status with high specificity and sensitivity. In a later analysis, common viral pathogens appeared linked to several of the most significant clusters.

Though probably carrying unrecorded immune exposures, donors were nominally healthy at sampling. CDR3 length: 17 residues. Per the germline V gene, CDR1 is SNHLY and CDR2 is FYNNEI. Trimming cost V 3 bases and J 7 bases, with 22 bases left between them. In the PCR, 60 Vbeta and 13 Jbeta primers were used. Clones were sequenced by immunoSEQ multiplex PCR, and TCRdb holds only the in-frame ones, with some missing. The repertoire table contains around 53,000 clones. For this clone: Its matching antigen is unknown.

The TCR comes from a man younger than 30 in good health and CMV-seropositive. Sequencing was carried out using PBMCs. The gene calls are TRBV2 and TRBJ1-5; weak D call: TRBD1 (5 bases). The CDR3 DNA is TGTGCCAGCAGTGAGGATGGGGCCGTGGGGTCTGGACAGCCCCAGCATTTT. Translated, it gives CASSEDGAVGSGQPQHF.